The 29 T cell receptor beta chains reported below all come from one sample, sequenced in a study of blood T cell repertoires in COVID-19. Data came from immunoSEQ multiplex PCR; TCRdb stores just in-frame clones and leaves some out. Altogether about 180,000 clones are present, roughly 87% being singletons, with the ten largest covering over 6%. Sequenced material: peripheral blood. The receptors were sampled from a woman in her 70s with COVID-19, enrolled during active disease.

V gene TRBV7-6 combines with J gene TRBJ2-1; TRBD1 matches 9 bases. This CDR3 comprises 16 residues. V lost 6 bases, J lost 9 bases, and 15 bases stayed unmatched. CDR1 SGHVS and CDR2 FNYEAQ come from the germline V gene. The CDR3, as DNA: TGTGCCAGCAGAGAACTACCGGGACAGGGACATGGTGAGCAGTTCTTC. The encoded protein is CASRELPGQGHGEQFF. Full variable domain (rest looked up from reference TRBV7-6 and TRBJ2-1): GAGVSQSPRYKVTKRGQDVALRCDPISGHVSLYWYRQALGQGPEFLTYFNYEAQQDKSGLPNDRFSAERPEGSISTLTIQRTEQRDSAMYRCASRELPGQGHGEQFFGPGTRLTVL.

The chain uses TRBV6-2 or TRBV6-3 and TRBJ2-7; TRBD2 might be the D (5 bases). Trimming pared 4 bases from V and 0 bases from J, leaving 16 bases between. The CDR3 length is 16 residues. Germline assignment: CDR1 MNHEY and CDR2 SVGEGT. The CDR3 DNA is TGTGCCAGCAGTTGGTTCGTAACGGGAAGCTCCTACGAGCAGTACTTC. It translates to CASSWFVTGSSYEQYF.

CDR3 amino acids: CASWSRGSGELFF. CDR3 nucleotide sequence: TGTGCGTCGTGGAGCAGGGGGTCCGGGGAGCTGTTTTTT. This chain joins TRBV27 and TRBJ2-2; 7 bases map to TRBD1. The CDR3 loop spans 13 amino acids. Germline V gene lookup returns CDR1 MNHEY and CDR2 SMNVEV (reference sequence).

The CDR3 nucleotides read TGTGCCTGGATCCCGGGGGGGAGAGAGACCCAGTACTTC. This sequence encodes CAWIPGGRETQYF. The V gene is TRBV30, the J gene TRBJ2-5; 8 bases agree with TRBD2. Trimming removed 4 bases from V and 4 bases from J; junction bases left unmatched: 5. This CDR3 has 13 residues. Germline CDR1 is GTSNPN and CDR2 is SVGIG (reference sequence).

The CDR3 DNA reads as TGTGCCAGCAGCTTGAGCGGGGTCTCCTACAATGAGCAGTTCTTC. Residues: CASSLSGVSYNEQFF. V gene TRBV5-8 combines with J gene TRBJ2-1; 7 nucleotides agree with TRBD2. After removal of 1 base from V and 0 bases from J, the junction contained 1 base not matched to a gene. CDR1 and CDR2 (germline): SGHTS, YDEGEE. The CDR3 contains 15 residues.

The chain uses TRBV4-3 and TRBJ2-1, with 12 bases aligning to TRBD2. The CDR3 contains 20 residues. V lost 0 bases, J lost 2 bases, and 11 bases stayed unmatched. In germline, CDR1 is LGHNA, CDR2 YSLEER. The CDR3 coding sequence is TGCGCCAGCAGCCAAGATCAGGGGAGGCCTAGCGGGAGGGCCTACAATGAGCAGTTCTTC. Protein sequence: CASSQDQGRPSGRAYNEQFF.

The V and J genes are TRBV19 and TRBJ1-1; D is unresolved. CDR1 and CDR2 (germline): LNHDA, SQIVND (reference sequence). Between the trimmed V and J ends, which lost 7 bases and 0 bases, there was a span of 12 bases. There are 14 residues in the CDR3. The chain's CDR3 is CASKLRVMNTEAFF. The CDR3, as DNA: TGTGCCAGTAAATTGAGGGTGATGAACACTGAAGCTTTCTTT. The full variable domain, completed using reference TRBV19 and TRBJ1-1, is DGGITQSPKYLFRKEGQNVTLSCEQNLNHDAMYWYRQDPGQGLRLIYYSQIVNDFQKGDIAEGYSVSREKKESFPLTVTSAQKNPTAFYLCASKLRVMNTEAFFGQGTRLTVV.

The chain uses TRBV12-3 or TRBV12-4 and TRBJ2-3, with D possibly matching TRBD1 (5 bases). CDR3 length: 13 residues. Trimming removed 6 bases at V and 4 bases at J, with 11 bases between. The CDR3 sequence: CASRDAGSDTQYF. The CDR3 nucleotides read TGTGCCAGCAGAGATGCAGGGTCAGATACGCAGTATTTT.

The genes are TRBV5-1 and TRBJ2-7; 8 bases agree with TRBD1. The germline V gene has CDR1 SGHRS and CDR2 YFSETQ. The trim removed 2 bases at V and 2 bases at J, leaving 9 bases unmatched. This CDR3 is built from 16 residues. In DNA form, the CDR3 reads TGCGCCAGCAGCTTCCAACCGGGACAGGCAGCCTACGAGCAGTACTTC. This sequence encodes CASSFQPGQAAYEQYF.

The chain carries TRBV4-2 and TRBJ2-1, with D perhaps TRBD2 (5 bases). The CDR3 has 15 residues. Germline CDR1 and CDR2: LGHNA and YNFKEQ. The germline V and J ends were trimmed by 4 bases and 6 bases, with 16 bases remaining between them. The DNA of the CDR3 is TGTGCCAGCAGCCCAATCGGAGGTCGGTTCAATGAGCAGTTCTTC. Its protein is CASSPIGGRFNEQFF.

The genes are TRBV7-2 and TRBJ2-1; 14 nucleotides match TRBD2. The CDR3 consists of 16 residues. V gave up 5 bases and J gave up 7 bases; unmatched junction bases: 7. Germline V gene sequence: CDR1 SGHTA, CDR2 FQGNSA. The CDR3 nucleotides are TGTGCCAGCAGCGGAAACGGACTAGCGGGGGGAAATGAGCAGTTCTTC. Protein: CASSGNGLAGGNEQFF.

This clone came up a few times. The chain combines TRBV30 with TRBJ1-2; no clear D. The V and J ends lost 0 bases and 8 bases respectively, with 31 bases between them. Germline CDR1 reads GTSNPN; CDR2 reads SVGIG (reference sequence). The length of the CDR3 is 19 residues. The CDR3 reads CAWSVELALETRKWEGYTF. Written as DNA, the CDR3 is TGTGCCTGGAGTGTAGAATTGGCTCTTGAAACCCGTAAATGGGAGGGCTACACCTTC.

The CDR3 loop is CASSSEVPYEQYF. In DNA, the CDR3 is TGTGCCAGCAGTTCCGAGGTGCCCTACGAGCAGTACTTC. The V gene is TRBV6-2 or TRBV6-3, the J gene TRBJ2-7; D not certain. V lost 4 bases to trimming and J lost 2 bases, with 9 bases between them. The CDR3 length is 13 residues. Germline V gives CDR1 MNHEY, CDR2 SVGEGT.

The chain uses TRBV10-3 and TRBJ1-3; D unclear. Germline-derived CDR1 and CDR2 are ENHRY and SYGVKD. The CDR3 runs to 15 residues. Trimming shortened V by 3 bases and J by 0 bases, and 9 bases separated the two germline ends. CDR3 amino acids: CAISDYSSSGNTIYF. CDR3 nucleotide sequence: TGTGCCATCAGTGATTACAGCAGCTCTGGAAACACCATATATTTT.

The rearrangement uses TRBV6-2 or TRBV6-3 and TRBJ2-1; unclear D gene. This CDR3 spans 14 amino acids. V lost 2 bases and J lost 3, with 8 bases in between. The germline V gene has CDR1 MNHEY and CDR2 SVGEGT. CDR3 protein: CASSYIDFYNEQFF. In nucleotides, the CDR3 is TGTGCCAGCAGTTACATCGACTTCTACAATGAGCAGTTCTTC.

V usage is TRBV2 and J usage is TRBJ1-4; D gene uncertain. Germline CDR1 is SNHLY and CDR2 is FYNNEI. V was trimmed by 5 bases and J by 8 bases, leaving 9 bases between them. The CDR3 is 12 amino acids. CDR3 DNA: TGTGCCAGCAGTCCTACTCGGGAAAAACTGTTTTTT. Translating it yields CASSPTREKLFF.

DNA for the CDR3: TGTGCCAGCTCAAGCGGAGTCCTTAGCAATCAGCCCCAGCATTTT. It encodes CASSSGVLSNQPQHF. The chain combines TRBV18 with TRBJ1-5, with no clear D. The CDR3 loop spans 15 amino acids. V shed 5 bases and J shed 0 bases, with 11 bases lying between them. From germline, CDR1 is KGHSH and CDR2 LQKENI. Looking up the rest from reference TRBV18 and TRBJ1-5 gives the full variable domain: NAGVMQNPRHLVRRRGQEARLRCSPMKGHSHVYWYRQLPEEGLKFMVYLQKENIIDESGMPKERFSAEFPKEGPSILRIQQVVRGDSAAYFCASSSGVLSNQPQHFGDGTRLSIL.

The V gene is TRBV4-2, the J gene TRBJ1-1, with a tentative D call TRBD1 (6 bases). Per the germline V gene, CDR1 is LGHNA and CDR2 is YNFKEQ. The CDR3 loop spans 15 amino acids. Trimming removed 0 bases at V and 4 bases at J, with 12 bases between. CDR3 sequence: CASSQDRRGGTEAFF. The CDR3 nucleotides read TGTGCCAGCAGCCAAGATAGGAGGGGGGGCACTGAAGCTTTCTTT.

This clone has more than one count but fewer than ten. Other nucleotide sequences from this sample produce the same CDR3. The V and J genes are TRBV7-2 and TRBJ2-5; D is ambiguous. Germline V gene data show CDR1 as SGHTA and CDR2 as FQGNSA. CDR3 length: 13 amino acids. The V gene lost 4 bases and the J gene lost 1 base, with 7 bases spanning the gap. CDR3 bases: TGTGCCAGCAGCTCCTCCGGCCAAGAGACCCAGTACTTC. This translates into CASSSSGQETQYF.

To note about this clone: The junction does not match germline at one end; this may be a read error. The rearrangement uses TRBV7-8 and TRBJ2-2; the D is unclear. The germline V gene encodes CDR1 SGHVS and CDR2 FQNEAQ. The CDR3 sequence is 14 residues long. CDR3 region: CASRLDLNTGELFF. CDR3 sequence (DNA): TGTGCCAGCAGATTAGACCTAAACACCGGGGAGCTGTTTTTT.

The chain has TRBV10-3 and TRBJ2-1, with 8 positions matching TRBD2. Germline V gene sequence: CDR1 ENHRY, CDR2 SYGVKD. V shed 0 bases and J 7 bases; nucleotides not matched to a gene: 5. The CDR3 totals 15 residues. The CDR3 DNA reads as TGTGCCATCAGTGAGTCGAGCGGGAGATGGAATGAGCAGTTCTTC. Its translation is CAISESSGRWNEQFF.

The J gene is TRBJ2-3, the V gene TRBV10-3; 7 bases are shared with TRBD2. CDR1 and CDR2 (germline): ENHRY, SYGVKD. This CDR3 region has 16 residues. With 2 bases clipped from V and 2 bases from J, the junction kept 7 bases outside the gene matches. CDR3 nucleotides: TGTGCCATCAGTGAGGGATTAGCGGGCCTCACAGATACGCAGTATTTT. Its protein is CAISEGLAGLTDTQYF.

This chain uses TRBV28 with TRBJ2-5; 7 bases line up with TRBD1. This CDR3 comprises 14 residues. Germline V CDR1 and CDR2: MDHEN, SYDVKM. The V segment lost 5 bases and the J segment 5 bases; nucleotides outside the gene matches: 8. CDR3 in amino acids: CASSRTGESETQYF. CDR3 in DNA: TGTGCCAGCAGTCGAACAGGGGAAAGTGAGACCCAGTACTTC.

V and J are TRBV18 and TRBJ2-3; D is uncertain. The CDR3 totals 16 residues. V was shortened by 3 bases and J by 2 bases, with 15 bases between the two germline ends. CDR1 and CDR2 (germline): KGHSH, LQKENI. The CDR3 loop is CASSPAAGRYTDTQYF. CDR3 bases: TGTGCCAGCTCACCGGCCGCTGGCAGGTACACAGATACGCAGTATTTT.

The chain recombines TRBV4-1 with TRBJ1-2; D perhaps matches TRBD1 (5 bases). CDR1 is MGHRA and CDR2 is YSYEKL in the germline V gene. Trimming stripped 3 bases from V and 4 bases from J, with 21 bases between. This CDR3 contains 17 residues. CDR3 sequence: CASSQQGSGALTYGYTF. The DNA of the CDR3 is TGCGCCAGCAGCCAGCAAGGGTCTGGGGCCCTTACCTATGGCTACACCTTC.

This sequence joins TRBV28 and TRBJ1-2, with 7 nucleotides matching TRBD1. Unmatched junction bases numbered 7, after V lost 3 bases and J lost 3 bases. The CDR3 runs to 15 residues. In germline, CDR1 is MDHEN, CDR2 SYDVKM. The chain's CDR3 is CASSLPKTGHYGYTF. The CDR3 DNA sequence: TGTGCCAGCAGTTTGCCTAAGACAGGGCACTATGGCTACACCTTC.

The CDR3 nucleotides are TGTGCCAGCATGGGTTCGGCTAGCGGGAGCTACGAGCAGTACTTC. Translation gives CASMGSASGSYEQYF. This rearrangement joins TRBV28 to TRBJ2-7; 10 bases fit TRBD2. Per the germline V gene, CDR1 is MDHEN and CDR2 is SYDVKM. The CDR3 totals 15 residues. The V segment lost 7 bases and the J segment 3 bases; nucleotides outside the gene matches: 9.

The table lists this clone with many counts. The rearrangement joins TRBV5-1 to TRBJ2-7; TRBD2 matches at 7 bases. The germline gives CDR1 SGHRS, CDR2 YFSETQ. V was clipped by 4 bases and J by 3 bases; unmatched bases: 10. This CDR3 spans 15 amino acids. CDR3 nucleotide sequence: TGCGCCAGCAGCCCCCCGGGGAGCGGGGTCTACGAGCAGTACTTC. It is translated as CASSPPGSGVYEQYF.

The chain is built from TRBV6-2 or TRBV6-3 and TRBJ2-1; 9 positions agree with TRBD1. The CDR3 covers 18 residues. CDR1 is MNHEY and CDR2 is SVGEGT in the germline V gene. Trimming cost V 3 bases and J 6 bases; bases outside gene matches: 15. In nucleotides, the CDR3 is TGTGCCAGCAGTTATGAATTCTCGGGGGGACAGGGCCGCAATGAGCAGTTCTTC. Its translation is CASSYEFSGGQGRNEQFF.